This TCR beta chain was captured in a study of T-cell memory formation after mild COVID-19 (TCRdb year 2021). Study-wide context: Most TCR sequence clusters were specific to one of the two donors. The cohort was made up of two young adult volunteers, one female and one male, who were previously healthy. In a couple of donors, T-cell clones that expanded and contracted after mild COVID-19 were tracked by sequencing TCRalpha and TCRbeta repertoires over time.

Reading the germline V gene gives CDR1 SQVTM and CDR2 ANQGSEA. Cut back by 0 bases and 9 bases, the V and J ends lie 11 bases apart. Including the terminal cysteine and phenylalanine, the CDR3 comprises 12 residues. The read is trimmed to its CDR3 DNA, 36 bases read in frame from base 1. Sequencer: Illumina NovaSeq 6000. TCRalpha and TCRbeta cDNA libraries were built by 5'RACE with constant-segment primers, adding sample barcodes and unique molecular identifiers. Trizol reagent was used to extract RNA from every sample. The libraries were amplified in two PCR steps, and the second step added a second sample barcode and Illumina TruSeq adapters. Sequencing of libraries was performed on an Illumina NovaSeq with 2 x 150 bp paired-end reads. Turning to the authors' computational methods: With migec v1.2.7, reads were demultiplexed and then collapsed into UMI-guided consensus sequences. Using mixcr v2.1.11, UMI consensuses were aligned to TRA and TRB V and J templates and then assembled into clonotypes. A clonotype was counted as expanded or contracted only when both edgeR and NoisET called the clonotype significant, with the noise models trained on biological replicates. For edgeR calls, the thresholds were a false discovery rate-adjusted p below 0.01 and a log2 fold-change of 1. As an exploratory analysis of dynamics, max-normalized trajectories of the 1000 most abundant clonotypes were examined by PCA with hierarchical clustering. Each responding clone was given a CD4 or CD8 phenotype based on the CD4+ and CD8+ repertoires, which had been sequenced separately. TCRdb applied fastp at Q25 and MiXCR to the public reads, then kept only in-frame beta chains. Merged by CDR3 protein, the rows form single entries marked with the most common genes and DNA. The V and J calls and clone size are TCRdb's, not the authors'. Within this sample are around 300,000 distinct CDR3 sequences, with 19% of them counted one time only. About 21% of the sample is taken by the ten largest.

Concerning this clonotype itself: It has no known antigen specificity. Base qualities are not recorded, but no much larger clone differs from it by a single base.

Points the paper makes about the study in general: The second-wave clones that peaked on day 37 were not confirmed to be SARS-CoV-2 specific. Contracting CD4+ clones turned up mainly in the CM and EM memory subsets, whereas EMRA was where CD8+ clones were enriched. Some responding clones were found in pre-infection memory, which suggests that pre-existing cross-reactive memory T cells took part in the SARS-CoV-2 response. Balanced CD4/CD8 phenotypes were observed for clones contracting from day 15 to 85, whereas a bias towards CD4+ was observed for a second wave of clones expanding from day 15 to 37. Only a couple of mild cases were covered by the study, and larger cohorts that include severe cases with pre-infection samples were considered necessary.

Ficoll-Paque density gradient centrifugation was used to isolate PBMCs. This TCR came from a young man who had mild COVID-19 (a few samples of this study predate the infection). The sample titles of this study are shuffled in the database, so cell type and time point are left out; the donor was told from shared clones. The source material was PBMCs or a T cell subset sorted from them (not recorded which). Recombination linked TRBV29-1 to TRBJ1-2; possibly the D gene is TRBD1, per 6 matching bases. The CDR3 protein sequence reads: CSVEDPRGSYTF. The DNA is TGCAGCGTTGAAGATCCCAGGGGAAGCTACACCTTC.